The rows below give T cell receptor beta chains drawn from one sample of a study of blood T cell repertoires in COVID-19. The assay was immunoSEQ multiplex PCR, and TCRdb's table has in-frame clones only and misses some. The sample includes fewer than 300,000 clones, 75% to 85% of them seen just once. Sequencing was carried out using peripheral blood. The source is a man between 50 and 59 years old with active or convalescent COVID-19. Both conserved end residues are part of each CDR3. Fields, in order: J gene, D gene, V gene, clone size, CDR3 protein, CDR3 DNA. The D gene is left open where the match is weak. Size is omitted from some rows. Given values are once, few, many or a class for expanded clones.

TRBJ1-2 NA TRBV30 NA CAWSGGSRGYTF TGTGCCTGGAGTGGCGGTTCGAGGGGCTACACCTTC
TRBJ2-1 TRBD2 TRBV18 NA CASSPSSGIWNEQFF TGTGCCAGCTCACCATCCAGCGGGATTTGGAATGAGCAGTTCTTC
TRBJ1-1 NA TRBV5-5 NA CASSLGVTGNTEAFF TGTGCCAGCAGCTTGGGGGTTACAGGGAACACTGAAGCTTTCTTT
TRBJ1-5 NA TRBV18 NA CASSHSQRGDNQPQHF TGTGCCAGCTCCCACTCCCAACGGGGGGACAATCAGCCCCAGCATTTT
TRBJ1-1 NA TRBV9 NA CASSVGVGVGGNTEAFF TGTGCCAGCAGCGTAGGTGTTGGGGTAGGGGGAAACACTGAAGCTTTCTTT
TRBJ2-3 TRBD2 TRBV5-1 NA CASSSGTSGTSTDTQYF TGCGCCAGCAGCTCCGGGACTAGCGGGACGTCCACAGATACGCAGTATTTT
TRBJ2-1 TRBD2 TRBV30 NA CAWSRTRDEQFF TGTGCCTGGAGCAGGACTAGGGATGAGCAGTTCTTC
TRBJ2-7 NA TRBV27 NA CASGTGSYEQYF TGTGCCAGTGGTACAGGGTCCTACGAGCAGTACTTC
TRBJ2-3 TRBD2 TRBV7-9 NA CASSGAGTSGNTDTQYF TGTGCCAGCAGCGGTGCCGGGACTAGCGGTAACACAGATACGCAGTATTTT
TRBJ1-1 TRBD1 TRBV30 NA CAWTYDRGNTEAFF TGTGCCTGGACCTATGACAGGGGGAACACTGAAGCTTTCTTT
TRBJ1-3 NA TRBV30 few CAWSGVRNSGNTIYF TGTGCCTGGAGTGGTGTGCGGAACTCTGGAAACACCATATATTTT
TRBJ2-3 TRBD2 TRBV2 NA CASSLGRPPDTQYF TGTGCCAGCAGCCTCGGGAGGCCCCCAGATACGCAGTATTTT
TRBJ2-1 NA TRBV11-2 NA CASSRGITTGAHEQFF TGTGCCAGCAGTCGAGGCATTACGACTGGGGCCCATGAGCAGTTCTTC
TRBJ2-7 TRBD2 TRBV4-2 NA CASSQELAAYEQYF TGTGCCAGCAGCCAAGAACTAGCGGCCTACGAGCAGTACTTC
TRBJ1-2 NA TRBV7-9 NA CASSPSWGNYGYTF TGTGCCAGCAGCCCGAGTTGGGGCAACTATGGCTACACCTTC
TRBJ1-4 TRBD1 TRBV4-1 NA CASSPGQGREKLFF TGCGCCAGCAGCCCGGGACAGGGACGTGAAAAACTGTTTTTT
TRBJ1-1 NA TRBV6-5 NA CASSYSRGMRTEAFF TGTGCCAGCAGTTACTCTAGAGGGATGAGGACTGAAGCTTTCTTT
TRBJ2-3 TRBD2 TRBV9 NA CASSVDSSGAQYF TGTGCCAGCAGCGTAGATTCTAGCGGGGCGCAGTATTTT
TRBJ2-7 TRBD2 TRBV7-8 NA CASSPQAAGVAYEQYF TGTGCCAGCAGCCCTCAGGCAGCGGGGGTTGCCTACGAGCAGTACTTC
TRBJ1-1 TRBD1 TRBV3-1/TRBV3-2 NA CASSLTGVSTEAFF TGTGCCAGCAGCCTTACAGGGGTTAGCACTGAAGCTTTCTTT
TRBJ1-2 NA TRBV5-5 NA CASSLGRSKLGYTF TGTGCCAGCAGCTTGGGACGGAGCAAGTTGGGCTACACCTTC
TRBJ2-1 TRBD2 TRBV29-1 NA CSVGTSNYNEQFF TGCAGCGTCGGGACTAGCAACTACAATGAGCAGTTCTTC
TRBJ1-1 NA TRBV5-1 NA CASSLVQIGTEAFF TGCGCCAGCAGCTTGGTACAGATTGGCACTGAAGCTTTCTTT
TRBJ2-7 NA TRBV25-1 NA CASSEAGSYEQYF TGTGCCAGCAGTGAGGCGGGCTCCTACGAGCAGTACTTC
TRBJ2-2 TRBD2 TRBV5-1 many CASSFVRTSPGELFF TGCGCCAGCAGCTTCGTACGGACTAGTCCCGGGGAGCTGTTTTTT
TRBJ2-3 NA TRBV12-3/TRBV12-4 NA CASSDSDTQYF TGTGCCAGCAGTGACTCGGATACGCAGTATTTT
TRBJ2-3 NA TRBV5-1 NA CASSSGDTQYF TGCGCCAGCAGCTCGGGGGATACGCAGTATTTT
TRBJ2-1 TRBD2 TRBV27 NA CASSLAGGSYNEQFF TGTGCCAGCAGTTTAGCGGGGGGCTCCTACAATGAGCAGTTCTTC
TRBJ1-5 NA TRBV12-5 NA CASAVLQGMPQHF TGTGCTAGTGCCGTTCTTCAGGGTATGCCCCAGCATTTT
TRBJ2-3 TRBD1 TRBV28 NA CASSPGGVGTDTQYF TGTGCCAGCAGTCCAGGGGGTGTGGGCACAGATACGCAGTATTTT